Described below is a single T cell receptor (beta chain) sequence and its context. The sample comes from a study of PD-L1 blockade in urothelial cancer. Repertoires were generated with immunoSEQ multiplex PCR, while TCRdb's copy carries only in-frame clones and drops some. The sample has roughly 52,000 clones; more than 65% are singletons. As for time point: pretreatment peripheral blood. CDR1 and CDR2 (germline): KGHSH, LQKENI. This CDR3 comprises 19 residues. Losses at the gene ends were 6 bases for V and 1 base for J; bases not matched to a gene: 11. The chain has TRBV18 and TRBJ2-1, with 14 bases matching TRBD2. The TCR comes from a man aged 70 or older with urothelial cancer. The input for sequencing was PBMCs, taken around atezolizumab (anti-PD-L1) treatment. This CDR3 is CASSPRGTSGSSSYNEQFF. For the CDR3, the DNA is TGTGCCAGCTCTCCCCGGGGGACTAGCGGGAGTTCATCCTACAATGAGCAGTTCTTC.